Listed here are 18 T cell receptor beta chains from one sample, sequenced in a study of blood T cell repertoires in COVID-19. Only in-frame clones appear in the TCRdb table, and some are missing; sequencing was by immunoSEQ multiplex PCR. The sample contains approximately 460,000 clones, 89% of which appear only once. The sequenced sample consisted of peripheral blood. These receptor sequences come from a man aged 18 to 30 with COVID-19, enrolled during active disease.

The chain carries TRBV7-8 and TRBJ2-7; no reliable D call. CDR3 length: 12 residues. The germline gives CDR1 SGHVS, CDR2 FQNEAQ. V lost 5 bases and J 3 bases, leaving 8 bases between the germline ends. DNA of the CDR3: TGTGCCAGCAGCCAGAGCCTCTACGAGCAGTACTTC. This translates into CASSQSLYEQYF.

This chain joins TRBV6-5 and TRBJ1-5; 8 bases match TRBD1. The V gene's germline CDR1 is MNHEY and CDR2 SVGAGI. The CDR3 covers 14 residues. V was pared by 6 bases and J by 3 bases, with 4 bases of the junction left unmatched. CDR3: CASSPDRVNQPQHF. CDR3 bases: TGTGCCAGCAGCCCGGACAGGGTCAATCAGCCCCAGCATTTT.

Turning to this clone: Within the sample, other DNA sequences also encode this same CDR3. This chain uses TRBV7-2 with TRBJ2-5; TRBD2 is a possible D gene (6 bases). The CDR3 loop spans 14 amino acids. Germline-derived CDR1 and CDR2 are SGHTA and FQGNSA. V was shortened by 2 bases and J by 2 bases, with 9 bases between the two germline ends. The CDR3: CASSLLAGQETQYF. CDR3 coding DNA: TGTGCCAGCAGCTTACTCGCGGGACAAGAGACCCAGTACTTC.

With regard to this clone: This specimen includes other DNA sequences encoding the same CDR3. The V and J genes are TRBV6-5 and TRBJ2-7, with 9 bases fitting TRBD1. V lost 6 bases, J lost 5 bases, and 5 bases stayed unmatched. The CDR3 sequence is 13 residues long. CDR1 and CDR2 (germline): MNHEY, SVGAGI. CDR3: CASSPGTGNEQYF. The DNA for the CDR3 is TGTGCCAGCAGCCCAGGGACAGGGAACGAGCAGTACTTC.

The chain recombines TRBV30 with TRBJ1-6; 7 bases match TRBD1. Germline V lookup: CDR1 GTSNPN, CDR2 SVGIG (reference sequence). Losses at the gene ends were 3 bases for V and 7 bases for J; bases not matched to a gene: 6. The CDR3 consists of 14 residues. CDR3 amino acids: CAWRLTGLNSPLHF. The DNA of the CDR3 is TGTGCCTGGAGATTGACAGGGCTGAATTCACCCCTCCACTTT.

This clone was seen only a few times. The CDR3 region is CASSFGQQETQYF. CDR3 bases: TGTGCCAGCAGCTTCGGACAGCAAGAGACCCAGTACTTC. The chain carries TRBV7-2 and TRBJ2-5, with D tentatively TRBD1 (6 bases). CDR1 and CDR2 (germline): SGHTA, FQGNSA. Trimming took 3 bases from V and 2 from J, leaving 7 bases between them. The CDR3 sequence is 13 residues long.

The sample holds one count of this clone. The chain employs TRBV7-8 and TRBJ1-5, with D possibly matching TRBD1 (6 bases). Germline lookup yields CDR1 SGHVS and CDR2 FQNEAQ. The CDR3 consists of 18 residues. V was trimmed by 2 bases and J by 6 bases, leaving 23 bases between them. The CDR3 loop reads CASSLYRSGSGVSQPQHF. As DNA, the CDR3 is TGTGCCAGCAGCTTATATCGGTCTGGATCAGGGGTCAGTCAGCCCCAGCATTTT. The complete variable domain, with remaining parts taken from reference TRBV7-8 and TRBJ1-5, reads GAGVSQSPRYKVAKRGQDVALRCDPISGHVSLFWYQQALGQGPEFLTYFQNEAQLDKSGLPSDRFFAERPEGSVSTLKIQRTQQEDSAVYLCASSLYRSGSGVSQPQHFGDGTRLSIL.

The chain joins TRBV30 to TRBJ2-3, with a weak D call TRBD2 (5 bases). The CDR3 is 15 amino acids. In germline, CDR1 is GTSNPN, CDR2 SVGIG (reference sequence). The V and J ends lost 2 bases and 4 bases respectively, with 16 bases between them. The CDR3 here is CAWSPNGLASDTQYF. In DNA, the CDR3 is TGTGCCTGGAGTCCCAATGGGCTAGCCTCAGATACGCAGTATTTT.

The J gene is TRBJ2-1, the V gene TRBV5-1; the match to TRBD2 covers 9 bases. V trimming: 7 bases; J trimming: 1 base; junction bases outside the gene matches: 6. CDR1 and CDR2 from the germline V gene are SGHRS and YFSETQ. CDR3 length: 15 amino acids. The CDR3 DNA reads TGCGCCAGCGGCGCGGGGGGGCTTTCCTACAATGAGCAGTTCTTC. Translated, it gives CASGAGGLSYNEQFF.

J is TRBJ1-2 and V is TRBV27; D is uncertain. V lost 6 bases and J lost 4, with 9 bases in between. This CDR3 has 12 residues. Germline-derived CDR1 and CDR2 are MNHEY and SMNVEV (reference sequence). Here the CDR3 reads CASRGGFYGYTF. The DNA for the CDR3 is TGTGCCAGCAGAGGAGGCTTCTATGGCTACACCTTC.

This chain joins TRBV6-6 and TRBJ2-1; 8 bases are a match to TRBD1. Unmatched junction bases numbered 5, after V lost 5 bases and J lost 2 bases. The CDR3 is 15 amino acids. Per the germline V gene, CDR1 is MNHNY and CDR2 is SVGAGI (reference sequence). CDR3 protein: CASSLQGAAYNEQFF. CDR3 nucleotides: TGTGCCAGCAGTCTCCAGGGGGCGGCCTACAATGAGCAGTTCTTC.

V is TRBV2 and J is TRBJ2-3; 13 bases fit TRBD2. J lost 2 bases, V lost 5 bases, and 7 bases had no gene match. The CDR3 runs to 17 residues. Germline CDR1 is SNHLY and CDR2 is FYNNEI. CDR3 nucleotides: TGTGCCAGCAGTAGGGGACTAGCGGGGACCTACACAGATACGCAGTATTTT. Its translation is CASSRGLAGTYTDTQYF.

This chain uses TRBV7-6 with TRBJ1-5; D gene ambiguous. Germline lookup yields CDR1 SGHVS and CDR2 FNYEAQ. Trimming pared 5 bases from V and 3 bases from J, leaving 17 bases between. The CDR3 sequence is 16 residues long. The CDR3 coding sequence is TGTGCCAGCAGCCGTAATGCTGACGGAGTCAATCAGCCCCAGCATTTT. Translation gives CASSRNADGVNQPQHF. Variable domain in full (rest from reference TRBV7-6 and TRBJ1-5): GAGVSQSPRYKVTKRGQDVALRCDPISGHVSLYWYRQALGQGPEFLTYFNYEAQQDKSGLPNDRFSAERPEGSISTLTIQRTEQRDSAMYRCASSRNADGVNQPQHFGDGTRLSIL.

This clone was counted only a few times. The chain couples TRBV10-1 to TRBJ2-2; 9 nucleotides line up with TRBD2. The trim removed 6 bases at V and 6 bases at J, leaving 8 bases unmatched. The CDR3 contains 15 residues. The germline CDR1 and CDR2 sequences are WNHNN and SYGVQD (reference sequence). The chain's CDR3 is CASRSPREGAGELFF. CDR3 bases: TGCGCCAGCAGATCTCCGCGGGAGGGTGCCGGGGAGCTGTTTTTT.

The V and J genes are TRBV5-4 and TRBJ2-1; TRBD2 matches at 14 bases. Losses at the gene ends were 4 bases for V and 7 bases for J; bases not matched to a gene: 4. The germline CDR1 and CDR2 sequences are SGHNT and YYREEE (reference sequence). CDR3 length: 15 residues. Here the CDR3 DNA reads TGTGCCAGCAGCCCGGGACTAGCGGGAGAGAATGAGCAGTTCTTC. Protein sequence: CASSPGLAGENEQFF.

For the CDR3, the DNA is TGTGCCAGTAGCGACCGGGACAGGGGCTACACCTTC. It is translated as CASSDRDRGYTF. The chain joins TRBV19 to TRBJ1-2; TRBD1 aligns across 8 bases. CDR1 LNHDA and CDR2 SQIVND come from the germline V gene (reference sequence). This CDR3 contains 12 residues. V trimming: 6 bases; J trimming: 8 bases; junction bases outside the gene matches: 5.

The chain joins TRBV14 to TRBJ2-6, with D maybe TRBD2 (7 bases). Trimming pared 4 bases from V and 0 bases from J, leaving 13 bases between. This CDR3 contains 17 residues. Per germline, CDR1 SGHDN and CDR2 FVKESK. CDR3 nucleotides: TGTGCCAGCAGCCCCTTGGGGGGGGCCTCTGGGGCCAACGTCCTGACTTTC. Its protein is CASSPLGGASGANVLTF.

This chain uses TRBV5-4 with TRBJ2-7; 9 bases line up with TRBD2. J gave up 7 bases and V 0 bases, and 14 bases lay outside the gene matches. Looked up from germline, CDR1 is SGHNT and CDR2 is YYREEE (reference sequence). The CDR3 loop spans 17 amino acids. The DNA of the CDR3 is TGTGCCAGCAGCTTGGCTTACGCCGCGGGAGGGTACAGGGAGCAGTACTTC. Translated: CASSLAYAAGGYREQYF.